This is a list of T cell receptor beta chains from one sample in a study of Ad26.COV2.S vaccination and SARS-CoV-2 variants. Using immunoSEQ multiplex PCR, the repertoire was profiled, and TCRdb retains in-frame clones only, with some absent. This table holds some 320,000 clones, 85% found once. Sample: peripheral blood, taken in a trial of Ad26.COV2.S vaccine versus placebo. These receptors were obtained from a person aged 18 to 65 who received the Ad26.COV2.S COVID-19 vaccine or a placebo. CDR3s include the opening cysteine and the closing phenylalanine or tryptophan. Each record gives: J gene, clone size, D gene, V gene, CDR3 DNA, CDR3 protein. D genes are given only for firm matches. Where a row states a size, it is once, few, many or the class of an expanded clone; other rows omit it.

J gene: TRBJ2-7
clone size: -
D gene: TRBD2
V gene: TRBV6-5
CDR3 DNA: TGTGCCAGCAGTTACTCGATACTAGCGGGGGGCTACGAGCAGTACTTC
CDR3 protein: CASSYSILAGGYEQYF

J gene: TRBJ1-1
clone size: -
D gene: -
V gene: TRBV30
CDR3 DNA: TGTGCCTGGATTAATACAGGGTCGGTCACTGAAGCTTTCTTT
CDR3 protein: CAWINTGSVTEAFF

J gene: TRBJ2-2
clone size: few
D gene: -
V gene: TRBV19
CDR3 DNA: TGTGCCAGTAGTATATCGCCTCGCACCGGGGAGCTGTTTTTT
CDR3 protein: CASSISPRTGELFF

J gene: TRBJ2-7
clone size: -
D gene: -
V gene: TRBV10-3
CDR3 DNA: TGTGCCATCAGAGAAGACAGGTATGAGAACTACGAGCAGTACTTC
CDR3 protein: CAIREDRYENYEQYF

J gene: TRBJ1-1
clone size: -
D gene: -
V gene: TRBV6-5
CDR3 DNA: TGTGCCAGCAGGCCACAGGGAAGAACTGAAGCTTTCTTT
CDR3 protein: CASRPQGRTEAFF

J gene: TRBJ2-7
clone size: once
D gene: -
V gene: TRBV6-6
CDR3 DNA: TGTGCCAGCGGGGATCCTATGACCTACGAGCAGTACTTC
CDR3 protein: CASGDPMTYEQYF

J gene: TRBJ1-5
clone size: few
D gene: -
V gene: TRBV30
CDR3 DNA: TGTGCCTGGAGTGTGCAACAGGGTAACCAGCCCCAGCATTTT
CDR3 protein: CAWSVQQGNQPQHF

J gene: TRBJ1-2
clone size: -
D gene: TRBD1
V gene: TRBV6-6
CDR3 DNA: TGTGCCAGCAGGAGCGCCGGGACAGGGAACTATGGCTACACCTTC
CDR3 protein: CASRSAGTGNYGYTF

J gene: TRBJ1-4
clone size: -
D gene: -
V gene: TRBV19
CDR3 DNA: TGTGCCAGTAGTATATCCGGGACAACTTACGAAAAACTGTTTTTT
CDR3 protein: CASSISGTTYEKLFF

J gene: TRBJ2-2
clone size: -
D gene: -
V gene: TRBV2
CDR3 DNA: TGTGCCAGCAGTCCACTGCAGAACACCGGGGAGCTGTTTTTT
CDR3 protein: CASSPLQNTGELFF

J gene: TRBJ2-3
clone size: -
D gene: TRBD2
V gene: TRBV5-8
CDR3 DNA: TGTGCCAGCAGCTTGCTAGCGGGGTTGAGCACAGATACGCAGTATTTT
CDR3 protein: CASSLLAGLSTDTQYF

J gene: TRBJ2-3
clone size: -
D gene: TRBD2
V gene: TRBV7-2
CDR3 DNA: TGTGCCAGCAGCTTAGGGGACTACCGCACAGATACGCAGTATTTT
CDR3 protein: CASSLGDYRTDTQYF

J gene: TRBJ1-2
clone size: -
D gene: -
V gene: TRBV27
CDR3 DNA: TGTGCCAGCAGGCGTGGGGGCCAGGGCTATGGCTACACCTTC
CDR3 protein: CASRRGGQGYGYTF

J gene: TRBJ1-2
clone size: -
D gene: -
V gene: TRBV3-1/TRBV3-2
CDR3 DNA: TGTGCCAGCAGCCAAGATGGAGGGGTGTGGGGCTACACCTTC
CDR3 protein: CASSQDGGVWGYTF

J gene: TRBJ2-1
clone size: -
D gene: TRBD2
V gene: TRBV28
CDR3 DNA: TGTGCCAGCAGTTTACCGAGCGGGATGGGTGAGCAGTTCTTC
CDR3 protein: CASSLPSGMGEQFF

J gene: TRBJ2-7
clone size: few
D gene: TRBD1
V gene: TRBV9
CDR3 DNA: TGTGCCAGCAGCGCGGCCGGGACAGGGGGGTACGAGCAGTACTTC
CDR3 protein: CASSAAGTGGYEQYF

J gene: TRBJ2-7
clone size: once
D gene: -
V gene: TRBV9
CDR3 DNA: TGTGCCAGCAGCGTAGGAGGGGCGAACTACGAGCAGTACTTC
CDR3 protein: CASSVGGANYEQYF

J gene: TRBJ2-5
clone size: -
D gene: -
V gene: TRBV12-1
CDR3 DNA: TGTGCCAGCAGCTTTGCCGAGGCGGGGACTAACCAAGAGACCCAGTACTTC
CDR3 protein: CASSFAEAGTNQETQYF

J gene: TRBJ1-1
clone size: -
D gene: -
V gene: TRBV6-5
CDR3 DNA: TGTGCCAGCACCGGAGATCCCTATACGAACACTGAAGCTTTCTTT
CDR3 protein: CASTGDPYTNTEAFF

J gene: TRBJ1-1
clone size: once
D gene: -
V gene: TRBV29-1
CDR3 DNA: TGCAGCGTTGGATGGCACAGCACTGAAGCTTTCTTT
CDR3 protein: CSVGWHSTEAFF

J gene: TRBJ2-3
clone size: -
D gene: -
V gene: TRBV30
CDR3 DNA: TGTGCCTGGAGTAGGGGGGACTTCCGGACCTTCACAGATACGCAGTATTTT
CDR3 protein: CAWSRGDFRTFTDTQYF

J gene: TRBJ1-3
clone size: -
D gene: -
V gene: TRBV29-1
CDR3 DNA: TGCAGCGTTGAAGCGACTGGCTCTGGAAACACCATATATTTT
CDR3 protein: CSVEATGSGNTIYF

J gene: TRBJ1-1
clone size: -
D gene: -
V gene: TRBV7-2
CDR3 DNA: TGTGCCAGCAGCTTAAGTCAGGCTATTAATGAAGCTTTCTTT
CDR3 protein: CASSLSQAINEAFF